The 11 T cell receptor beta chains reported below all come from one sample, sequenced in a study of blood T cells in healthy people across ages. PCR was performed a second time for about 6 to 11 cycles using a sample-barcoded 5' primer and a J-beta primer mix. TCRdb re-derived calls from the 5' RACE reads in MiXCR, one entry per CDR3 protein. Of around 1,100,000 distinct CDR3 sequences in the sample, roughly two fifths were seen once. Sequenced material: blood. All receptors derive from a man aged 18-30 years in good health.

J is TRBJ2-1 and V is TRBV6-5; D call uncertain. Between the trimmed V and J ends, which lost 5 bases and 7 bases, there was a span of 15 bases. Germline assignment: CDR1 MNHEY and CDR2 SVGAGI. The CDR3 runs 14 residues. The CDR3 region is CASSTRFGGNEQFF. CDR3 coding DNA: TGTGCCAGCAGTACCCGGTTCGGTGGGAATGAGCAGTTCTTC.

The chain uses TRBV5-6 and TRBJ2-4, with D perhaps given as TRBD1 or TRBD2 (5 bases each). The assigned J gene may be wrong: the sequence end matches TRBJ2-7 better. The CDR3 totals 14 residues. Germline V gene lookup returns CDR1 SGHDT and CDR2 YYEEEE. The DNA for the CDR3 is TGTGCCAGCAGTGATTGGGACCGCTCCTACGAGCAGTACTTC. It is translated as CASSDWDRSYEQYF.

This clonotype was seen many times. The rearrangement joins TRBV6-6 to TRBJ2-1, with D perhaps matching TRBD2 (5 bases). Trimming left V 2 bases short and J 4 bases short, with 9 bases between. The CDR3 is made up of 14 amino acids. Germline V CDR1 and CDR2: MNHNY, SVGAGI (reference sequence). The CDR3 sequence is CASSYARVYNEQFF. CDR3 DNA: TGTGCCAGCAGTTACGCGAGGGTGTACAATGAGCAGTTCTTC.

The chain uses TRBV29-1 and TRBJ2-5; 8 nucleotides line up with TRBD1. The closer fit of TRBJ2-7 to the DNA end suggests the J call may be wrong. Germline assignment: CDR1 SQVTM and CDR2 ANQGSEA. This CDR3 has 12 amino acids. The CDR3 reads CSVSGQGYEQYF. The CDR3 DNA reads as TGCAGCGTGTCTGGACAGGGCTACGAGCAGTACTTC.

This clonotype came up a few times. This chain links TRBV20-1 with TRBJ2-5; maybe TRBD2 (6 bases). The germline V and J ends were trimmed by 5 bases and 4 bases, with 17 bases remaining between them. The CDR3 totals 14 residues. CDR1 and CDR2 (germline): DFQATT, SNEGSKA (reference sequence). CDR3 bases: TGCAGTGCTCTACCCTTGCCAGCGGGAGAGACCCAGTACTTC. The encoded protein is CSALPLPAGETQYF.

The chain employs TRBV18 and TRBJ1-6; 8 nucleotides align to TRBD1. Germline V gene sequence: CDR1 KGHSH, CDR2 LQKENI. CDR3 size: 16 residues. J gave up 8 bases and V 1 base, and 7 bases lay outside the gene matches. The CDR3 nucleotides read TGTGCCAGCTCACCACGATCTGGGACAGGCGATTCACCCCTCCACTTT. It is translated as CASSPRSGTGDSPLHF.

The chain couples TRBV24-1 to TRBJ2-1, with TRBD1 as a possible D gene (5 bases). CDR3 length: 17 residues. Looked up from germline, CDR1 is KGHDR and CDR2 is SFDVKD. The V end lost 3 bases, the J end lost 0 bases, and 14 bases lay between the germline ends. As DNA, the CDR3 is TGTGCCACCAGTGATCAGGGTGGGAAAAGCTCCTACAATGAGCAGTTCTTC. It yields the protein CATSDQGGKSSYNEQFF.

This chain connects TRBV12-3 or TRBV12-4 to TRBJ2-2; 9 positions match TRBD2. The CDR3 totals 15 residues. V was pared by 6 bases and J by 7 bases, with 9 bases of the junction left unmatched. The CDR3 reads CASSSQWRGGGELFF. CDR3 sequence (DNA): TGTGCCAGCAGCAGCCAGTGGCGGGGGGGCGGGGAGCTGTTTTTT.

CDR3 sequence: CASSKGSPFQTSTDTQYF. The CDR3 DNA follows: TGCGCCAGTTCCAAGGGGAGCCCCTTTCAAACTAGCACAGATACGCAGTATTTT. This sequence joins TRBV10-2 and TRBJ2-3, with D perhaps matching TRBD1 or TRBD2 (5 bases each). This CDR3 has 18 amino acids. CDR1 and CDR2 from the germline V gene are WSHSY and SAAADI. The V and J ends lost 9 bases and 0 bases respectively, with 25 bases between them.

V gene TRBV20-1 combines with J gene TRBJ1-2, with 8 bases that match TRBD1. The V gene's germline CDR1 is DFQATT and CDR2 SNEGSKA (reference sequence). The CDR3 loop spans 13 amino acids. The V segment lost 6 bases and the J segment 3 bases; nucleotides outside the gene matches: 6. Written as DNA, the CDR3 is TGCAGTGCAAGGACAGGGCCCGACTATGGCTACACCTTC. It encodes CSARTGPDYGYTF.

This clonotype was detected ten times or more. V usage is TRBV29-1 and J usage is TRBJ1-2; TRBD1 matches 11 bases. CDR1 and CDR2 from the germline V gene are SQVTM and ANQGSEA. The CDR3 spans 12 residues. Unmatched junction bases numbered 1, after V lost 6 bases and J lost 4 bases. CDR3 protein: CSVGTGGYGYTF. The CDR3 DNA sequence: TGCAGCGTGGGGACAGGGGGCTATGGCTACACCTTC.